The 10 T cell receptor beta chains reported below all come from one sample, sequenced in a study of blood T cells in healthy people across ages. Together with a sample-barcoded 5' primer, a J-beta primer mix was included in a second PCR lasting about 7 to 11 cycles. One entry per CDR3 protein, called by TCRdb with MiXCR from the 5' RACE reads. The repertoire has about 800,000 distinct CDR3 sequences, roughly 25% of them found once; the top ten carry roughly 3.5%. The sample was also linked to a second study, of T cells of mothers and their children.

The sequencing input was blood. The receptors originated from a boy younger than 18 in good health.

The gene calls are TRBV2 and TRBJ1-6; the match to TRBD1 covers 8 bases. V lost 4 bases to trimming and J lost 5 bases; unmatched junction nucleotides: 1. The CDR3 is made up of 14 amino acids. From germline, CDR1 is SNHLY and CDR2 FYNNEI. CDR3 sequence: CASSGDRNNSPLHF. As DNA, the CDR3 is TGTGCCAGCAGTGGGGACAGGAATAATTCACCCCTCCACTTT. The full variable domain, completed using reference TRBV2 and TRBJ1-6, is EPEVTQTPSHQVTQMGQEVILRCVPISNHLYFYWYRQILGQKVEFLVSFYNNEISEKSEIFDDQFSVERPDGSNFTLKIRSTKLEDSAMYFCASSGDRNNSPLHFGNGTRLTVT.

This clonotype showed up just a few times. The chain recombines TRBV4-1 with TRBJ1-1; 8 bases line up with TRBD1. The CDR3 consists of 12 residues. Per the germline V gene, CDR1 is MGHRA and CDR2 is YSYEKL. J lost 11 bases, V lost 4 bases, and 6 bases had no gene match. The CDR3 DNA is TGCGCCAGCAGCCCGACAGGGGTTGATGCTTTCTTT. Translating it yields CASSPTGVDAFF.

The chain has TRBV7-8 and TRBJ2-5; 7 nucleotides align to TRBD1. With the DNA end fitting TRBJ2-7 better, the J assignment may be wrong. The CDR3 covers 16 residues. CDR1 and CDR2 (germline): SGHVS, FQNEAQ. CDR3 in DNA: TGTGCCAGCAGCTTAGGGTCGGGACAGTTATACTACGAGCAGTACTTC. Its translation: CASSLGSGQLYYEQYF.

V and J are TRBV29-1 and TRBJ2-7; 10 positions agree with TRBD1. This CDR3 spans 13 amino acids. V trimming: 4 bases; J trimming: 3 bases; junction bases outside the gene matches: 3. The germline CDR1 and CDR2 sequences are SQVTM and ANQGSEA. The CDR3 bases are TGCAGCGTTGTGGGGGACAGGGGCTACGAGCAGTACTTC. Translating gives CSVVGDRGYEQYF.

CDR3 in amino acids: CASSLNYRDEQYF. The CDR3 DNA reads as TGTGCCAGCAGCTTGAACTACAGGGACGAGCAGTACTTC. The V gene is TRBV2, the J gene TRBJ2-7, with a possible D match to TRBD1 (6 bases). CDR3 length equals 13 residues. Germline loops: CDR1 SNHLY, CDR2 FYNNEI. Trimming stripped 6 bases from V and 5 bases from J, with 14 bases between.

This clonotype was counted between two and nine times. The gene calls are TRBV6-2 or TRBV6-3 and TRBJ2-4; possible D gene TRBD2, 7 bases. CDR3 length: 19 residues. V lost 6 bases and J 1 base, leaving 25 bases between the germline ends. Germline V gene sequence: CDR1 MNHEY, CDR2 SVGEGT. The CDR3 nucleotides are TGTGCCAGCAGCCCCCGTGATGGGGAGGGGGGCTACGCCAAAAACATTCAGTACTTC. Amino acids: CASSPRDGEGGYAKNIQYF.

There are a few counts of this clonotype. The chain recombines TRBV6-2 or TRBV6-3 with TRBJ2-2, with a tentative D call TRBD2 (5 bases). Per germline, CDR1 MNHEY and CDR2 SVGEGT. The V end lost 7 bases, the J end lost 5 bases, and 17 bases lay between the germline ends. The CDR3 contains 15 residues. The chain's CDR3 is CASKTDLRGTGELFF. CDR3 nucleotides: TGTGCCAGCAAAACGGACCTCCGGGGTACCGGGGAGCTGTTTTTT.

This sequence joins TRBV9 and TRBJ2-6, with 10 bases that match TRBD1. The ends lost 0 bases at V and 5 bases at J; junction bases unmatched: 8. This CDR3 region has 18 residues. CDR1 and CDR2 from the germline V gene are SGDLS and YYNGEE. CDR3 DNA sequence: TGTGCCAGCAGCGTAGACCGGGACAGGGGCAAAAGGGCCAACGTCCTGACTTTC. This translates into CASSVDRDRGKRANVLTF.

The J gene is TRBJ2-5, the V gene TRBV7-9; D is unclear. The J call may be faulty, since TRBJ2-7 better matches the DNA end. Per the germline V gene, CDR1 is SEHNR and CDR2 is FQNEAQ (reference sequence). The length of the CDR3 is 16 residues. CDR3 DNA sequence: TGTGCCAGCAGCTTAGCGTACGCAGGAAGCTCCTACGAGCAGTACTTC. Protein sequence: CASSLAYAGSSYEQYF.

The sample holds a few counts of this clonotype. The CDR3 here is CSARPSGRANTQYF. CDR3 sequence (DNA): TGCAGTGCTAGACCTAGCGGGAGGGCGAATACGCAGTATTTT. The V and J genes are TRBV20-1 and TRBJ2-3; TRBD2 matches at 12 bases. Germline values: CDR1 DFQATT, CDR2 SNEGSKA (reference sequence). Trimming at V came to 2 bases and at J to 7 bases, leaving 4 bases not matched to a gene. There are 14 residues in the CDR3.